Presented here are 27 T cell receptor beta chains from one specimen sequenced in a study of T cells in Graves' hyperthyroidism and ophthalmopathy. RNA transcripts gave rise to amplified TCR beta CDR3 regions. A set of HTBI primers served as the primers for a first-round RT-PCR of the TCR CDR3. Each CDR3 protein gets one entry after TCRdb re-called the multiplex PCR reads with MiXCR. This table holds 300,000 to 450,000 distinct CDR3 sequences, approximately 15% found once. Sequencing input: blood. The origin of the receptors is a woman in her fifties or sixties with Graves' hyperthyroidism.

Ten or more counts support this clonotype. The gene calls are TRBV30 and TRBJ2-3; 9 bases align to TRBD2. The CDR3 runs to 14 residues. Germline CDR1 GTSNPN, CDR2 SVGIG (reference sequence). Germline trimming cut 3 bases from V and 0 bases from J; bases unmatched to any gene: 1. The DNA for the CDR3 is TGTGCCTGGAGAGGACTAGCGAGCACAGATACGCAGTATTTT. Residues: CAWRGLASTDTQYF.

The gene calls are TRBV27 and TRBJ1-5; D is perhaps TRBD1 (5 bases). Trimming took 6 bases from V and 4 from J, leaving 10 bases between them. This CDR3 comprises 13 residues. CDR1 MNHEY and CDR2 SMNVEV come from the germline V gene (reference sequence). CDR3 nucleotide sequence: TGTGCCAGCAGCCCACAGGAGAATCAGCCCCAGCATTTT. Its translation is CASSPQENQPQHF.

The J gene is TRBJ2-7, the V gene TRBV20-1, with 7 positions matching TRBD2. V shed 2 bases and J 2 bases; nucleotides not matched to a gene: 9. Germline CDR1 is DFQATT and CDR2 is SNEGSKA (reference sequence). The CDR3 loop spans 15 amino acids. This CDR3 is CSARPQRGGAYEQYF. CDR3 in DNA: TGCAGTGCTAGACCTCAGCGGGGTGGTGCCTACGAGCAGTACTTC.

This clonotype was counted at least ten times. The rearrangement links TRBV10-1 to TRBJ2-1, with D perhaps TRBD2 (5 bases). Trimming removed 0 bases at V and 2 bases at J, with 8 bases between. The CDR3 consists of 15 residues. Germline CDR1 WNHNN, CDR2 SYGVQD (reference sequence). The CDR3 DNA follows: TGCGCCAGCAGTGAGTCCGGGGTTGCCTACAATGAGCAGTTCTTC. Encoded protein: CASSESGVAYNEQFF.

This clonotype showed up many times. This chain uses TRBV2 with TRBJ2-5, with D unresolved. V dropped 3 bases and J dropped 0 bases, with 8 bases sitting between them. The CDR3 extends over 14 amino acids. Germline-derived CDR1 and CDR2 are SNHLY and FYNNEI. CDR3 protein: CASSEEWDQETQYF. DNA of the CDR3: TGTGCCAGCAGTGAGGAGTGGGACCAAGAGACCCAGTACTTC.

This clonotype has a count of ten or more. The chain uses TRBV7-9 and TRBJ2-6; D ambiguous. Trimming took off 3 bases at V and 2 bases at J, with 2 bases between the two ends. The CDR3 is made up of 13 amino acids. Germline V gene lookup returns CDR1 SEHNR and CDR2 FQNEAQ (reference sequence). The CDR3 sequence: CASSFPGANVLTF. The CDR3, as DNA: TGTGCCAGCAGCTTTCCTGGGGCCAACGTCCTGACTTTC. Combining the CDR3 with reference TRBV7-9 and TRBJ2-6 gives the whole variable domain DTGVSQNPRHKITKRGQNVTFRCDPISEHNRLYWYRQTLGQGPEFLTYFQNEAQLEKSRLLSDRFSAERPKGSFSTLEIQRTEQGDSAMYLCASSFPGANVLTFGAGSRLTVL.

In its sample, this clonotype was seen many times. The V call is TRBV20-1, the J call TRBJ2-7; 8 bases map to TRBD1. The trim removed 3 bases at V and 7 bases at J, leaving 8 bases unmatched. Per germline, CDR1 DFQATT and CDR2 SNEGSKA (reference sequence). The CDR3 is 13 amino acids. The CDR3 region is CSASGGQAREQYF. The DNA for the CDR3 is TGCAGTGCTAGCGGGGGACAGGCAAGGGAGCAGTACTTC.

This clonotype was counted many times. The chain links TRBV2 to TRBJ1-1; D possibly corresponds to TRBD1 (6 bases). Per the germline V gene, CDR1 is SNHLY and CDR2 is FYNNEI. V lost 10 bases and J lost 5, with 17 bases in between. The CDR3 extends over 13 amino acids. This chain's CDR3 is CATTQGEGTEAFF. CDR3 nucleotides: TGTGCCACTACACAGGGTGAGGGGACTGAAGCTTTCTTT.

This clonotype occurred many times. V gene TRBV11-2 combines with J gene TRBJ2-5; 15 bases are a match to TRBD2. The trim removed 3 bases at V and 5 bases at J, leaving 7 bases unmatched. CDR3 size: 17 residues. Germline CDR1 and CDR2: SGHAT and FQNNGV. The CDR3 DNA is TGTGCCAGCAGCTTCCCCGGACTAGCGGGAGGGTATGAGACCCAGTACTTC. Translated, it gives CASSFPGLAGGYETQYF.

V and J are TRBV29-1 and TRBJ1-1; 9 nucleotides line up with TRBD1. The CDR3 totals 13 residues. V was pared by 3 bases and J by 2 bases, with 1 base of the junction left unmatched. Germline assignment: CDR1 SQVTM and CDR2 ANQGSEA. The CDR3 DNA is TGCAGCGTTGAGGACAGGGGAAACACTGAAGCTTTCTTT. It specifies CSVEDRGNTEAFF.

This clonotype was found a few times. V usage is TRBV11-3 and J usage is TRBJ2-1; 7 nucleotides line up with TRBD2. The CDR3 runs to 15 residues. Looked up from germline, CDR1 is SGHNT and CDR2 is YENEEA. V was clipped by 4 bases and J by 3 bases; unmatched bases: 6. The CDR3 reads CASSSRTRDYNEQFF. The DNA for the CDR3 is TGTGCCAGCAGCTCGCGGACTAGGGACTACAATGAGCAGTTCTTC.

There are a few counts of this clonotype. This rearrangement joins TRBV5-1 to TRBJ2-7, with 11 bases fitting TRBD2. Trimming removed 7 bases from V and 6 bases from J; junction bases left unmatched: 9. This CDR3 region has 14 residues. The V gene's germline CDR1 is SGHRS and CDR2 YFSETQ. The CDR3 DNA follows: TGCGCCAGCCGCACGAGCACTAGCGGGAGCGAGCAGTACTTC. Translating it yields CASRTSTSGSEQYF.

This clonotype was observed many times. The CDR3 DNA sequence: TGTGCCAGCACTTACCGGGGGACAGGGAGCTCCTACAATGAGCAGTTCTTC. This translates into CASTYRGTGSSYNEQFF. J is TRBJ2-1 and V is TRBV6-1; 9 bases are a match to TRBD1. Germline CDR1 and CDR2: MNHNS and SASEGT. The CDR3 has 17 amino acids. The trim removed 7 bases at V and 0 bases at J, leaving 10 bases unmatched.

This clonotype was counted between two and nine times. The V gene is TRBV11-2, the J gene TRBJ1-2; 7 nucleotides align to TRBD1. Germline V gene sequence: CDR1 SGHAT, CDR2 FQNNGV. CDR3 size: 17 residues. The V gene end was trimmed by 1 base and the J gene end by 8 bases; junction bases not matched to a gene: 16. CDR3 DNA sequence: TGTGCCAGCAGCTTAGGTTCAGTCGCAGGGGGGCGTCAAGGCTACACCTTC. Its protein is CASSLGSVAGGRQGYTF. Drawing the rest from reference TRBV11-2 and TRBJ1-2, the complete variable domain is EAGVAQSPRYKIIEKRQSVAFWCNPISGHATLYWYQQILGQGPKLLIQFQNNGVVDDSQLPKDRFSAERLKGVDSTLKIQPAKLEDSAVYLCASSLGSVAGGRQGYTFGSGTRLTVV.

This clonotype was counted at least ten times. This chain connects TRBV5-4 to TRBJ2-1; no reliable D call. The CDR3 is 14 amino acids. The ends were cut back, 0 bases at V and 1 base at J, with 5 bases in the middle. CDR1 is SGHNT and CDR2 is YYREEE in the germline V gene (reference sequence). CDR3 DNA sequence: TGTGCCAGCAGCTTGGCAAAGTCCTACAATGAGCAGTTCTTC. It encodes CASSLAKSYNEQFF. Drawing the rest from reference TRBV5-4 and TRBJ2-1, the complete variable domain is ETGVTQSPTHLIKTRGQQVTLRCSSQSGHNTVSWYQQALGQGPQFIFQYYREEENGRGNFPPRFSGLQFPNYSSELNVNALELDDSALYLCASSLAKSYNEQFFGPGTRLTVL.

This clonotype was counted ten times or more. This chain connects TRBV6-1 to TRBJ2-3; 7 bases line up with TRBD1. The J segment lost 4 bases and the V segment lost 5 bases, leaving 6 bases of the junction unmatched. The CDR3 has 14 amino acids. CDR1 is MNHNS and CDR2 is SASEGT in the germline V gene. This CDR3 reads CASSPQGPPDTQYF. The CDR3 coding sequence is TGTGCCAGCAGTCCACAGGGGCCCCCAGATACGCAGTATTTT.

The V call is TRBV2, the J call TRBJ1-2; maybe TRBD1 (5 bases). This CDR3 has 11 amino acids. Germline V gene lookup returns CDR1 SNHLY and CDR2 FYNNEI. Trimming shortened V by 6 bases and J by 6 bases, and 8 bases separated the two germline ends. The CDR3 loop is CASRGPDGYTF. The CDR3 DNA follows: TGTGCCAGCAGGGGGCCGGATGGCTACACCTTC.

This clonotype was counted at least ten times. This sequence joins TRBV20-1 and TRBJ2-7; perhaps TRBD2 as D (5 bases). CDR3 length: 14 amino acids. With 3 bases removed from V and 2 bases from J, the gap between germline ends came to 14 bases. Germline V gene data show CDR1 as DFQATT and CDR2 as SNEGSKA (reference sequence). The CDR3 reads CSARAEDFTYEQYF. The CDR3 DNA reads as TGCAGTGCTAGGGCGGAGGACTTCACCTACGAGCAGTACTTC.

This clonotype was seen at least ten times. The J gene is TRBJ2-3, the V gene TRBV11-2; D is unresolved. Germline V CDR1 and CDR2: SGHAT, FQNNGV. The V end was cut by 4 bases, the J end by 4 bases, with 15 bases between. This CDR3 has 15 amino acids. The CDR3 DNA follows: TGTGCCAGCAGCTCTCCTAGGTATGCTCCAGATACGCAGTATTTT. It translates to CASSSPRYAPDTQYF.

In its sample, this clonotype was seen many times. V usage is TRBV10-3 and J usage is TRBJ2-1, with D perhaps matching TRBD2 (5 bases). Germline V gene lookup returns CDR1 ENHRY and CDR2 SYGVKD. Deletions cut 0 bases from V and 4 bases from J, with 7 bases between. This CDR3 is built from 14 residues. The CDR3 sequence is CAISESLGYNEQFF. The DNA of the CDR3 is TGTGCCATCAGTGAGTCACTAGGGTACAATGAGCAGTTCTTC.

At least ten counts were recorded for this clonotype. The chain combines TRBV28 with TRBJ2-7; D gene uncertain. This CDR3 comprises 14 residues. Germline V gene sequence: CDR1 MDHEN, CDR2 SYDVKM. The V end lost 3 bases, the J end lost 1 base, and 10 bases lay between the germline ends. CDR3 in amino acids: CASSFGGVSYEQYF. Here the CDR3 DNA reads TGTGCCAGCAGTTTTGGCGGAGTTTCCTACGAGCAGTACTTC. Variable domain in full (rest from reference TRBV28 and TRBJ2-7): DVKVTQSSRYLVKRTGEKVFLECVQDMDHENMFWYRQDPGLGLRLIYFSYDVKMKEKGDIPEGYSVSREKKERFSLILESASTNQTSMYLCASSFGGVSYEQYFGPGTRLTVT.

This clonotype was seen at least ten times. This chain links TRBV2 with TRBJ2-3; D possibly uses TRBD1 or TRBD2 (5 bases each). In germline, CDR1 is SNHLY, CDR2 FYNNEI. With 3 bases removed from V and 5 bases from J, the gap between germline ends came to 18 bases. CDR3 size: 16 residues. CDR3 sequence: CASSDGAVLKIDTQYF. The CDR3, as DNA: TGTGCCAGCAGTGACGGGGCCGTGCTCAAGATAGATACGCAGTATTTT.

V gene TRBV27 combines with J gene TRBJ2-2; TRBD1 matches 9 bases. V shed 6 bases, J shed 7 bases, and the junction held 9 bases outside the gene matches. Germline CDR1 MNHEY, CDR2 SMNVEV (reference sequence). This CDR3 spans 15 amino acids. This chain's CDR3 is CASRALQGADGELFF. CDR3 DNA: TGTGCCAGCAGAGCCCTACAGGGGGCAGACGGGGAGCTGTTTTTT.

This clonotype was seen at least ten times. The chain recombines TRBV18 with TRBJ1-5; no clear D gene. Germline values: CDR1 KGHSH, CDR2 LQKENI. Trimming shortened V by 2 bases and J by 2 bases, and 7 bases separated the two germline ends. The CDR3 is 14 residues long. The CDR3 DNA reads TGTGCCAGCTCACCAGGGATGGGCAATCAGCCCCAGCATTTT. This gives the protein CASSPGMGNQPQHF.

V usage is TRBV20-1 and J usage is TRBJ2-1; TRBD2 aligns across 9 bases. The V gene end was trimmed by 0 bases and the J gene end by 2 bases; junction bases not matched to a gene: 2. The CDR3 totals 15 residues. Germline CDR1 is DFQATT and CDR2 is SNEGSKA (reference sequence). Here the CDR3 reads CSARDGLATYNEQFF. For the CDR3, the DNA is TGCAGTGCTAGAGATGGACTAGCGACCTACAATGAGCAGTTCTTC.

This clonotype showed up many times. This chain links TRBV14 with TRBJ2-7; D unclear. The CDR3 runs 15 residues. CDR1 and CDR2 from the germline V gene are SGHDN and FVKESK. The V end lost 1 base, the J end lost 3 bases, and 13 bases lay between the germline ends. The CDR3: CASSQVIGQIYEQYF. The CDR3 nucleotides are TGTGCCAGCAGCCAAGTTATTGGGCAGATCTACGAGCAGTACTTC.

This clonotype showed up many times. The gene calls are TRBV12-3 or TRBV12-4 and TRBJ2-3; possible D gene TRBD1, 6 bases. The CDR3 is 14 residues long. V was shortened by 6 bases and J by 4 bases, with 14 bases between the two germline ends. CDR3 sequence reads: CASRNRVYPDTQYF. The CDR3 region has the DNA TGTGCCAGCAGGAACAGGGTGTACCCAGATACGCAGTATTTT.